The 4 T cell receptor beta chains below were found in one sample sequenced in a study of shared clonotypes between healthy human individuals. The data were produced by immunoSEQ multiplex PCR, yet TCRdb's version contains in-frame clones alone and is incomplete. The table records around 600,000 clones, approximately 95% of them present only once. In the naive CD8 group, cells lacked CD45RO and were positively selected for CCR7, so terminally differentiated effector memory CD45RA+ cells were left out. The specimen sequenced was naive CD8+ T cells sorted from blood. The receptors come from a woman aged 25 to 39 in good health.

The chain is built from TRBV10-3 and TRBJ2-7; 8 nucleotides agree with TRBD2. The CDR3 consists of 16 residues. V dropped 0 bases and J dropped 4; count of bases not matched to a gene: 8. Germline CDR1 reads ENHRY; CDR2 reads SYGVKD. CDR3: CAISESRGGLQYEQYF. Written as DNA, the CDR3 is TGTGCCATCAGTGAGTCCCGCGGGGGGCTTCAGTACGAGCAGTACTTC.

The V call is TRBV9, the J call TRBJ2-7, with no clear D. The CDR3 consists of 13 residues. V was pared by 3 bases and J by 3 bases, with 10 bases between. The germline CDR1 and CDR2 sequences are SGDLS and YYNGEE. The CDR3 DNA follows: TGTGCCAGCAGCGCCGGCATTGGCTACGAGCAGTACTTC. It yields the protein CASSAGIGYEQYF.

CDR3 nucleotides: TGCGCCAGCAGCTTGGCCCAGGGGATGAATGAGCAGTTCTTC. Translating gives CASSLAQGMNEQFF. The V call is TRBV5-1, the J call TRBJ2-1; maybe TRBD1 (6 bases). The CDR3 is 14 residues long. Trimming stripped 0 bases from V and 7 bases from J, with 11 bases between. Per germline, CDR1 SGHRS and CDR2 YFSETQ.

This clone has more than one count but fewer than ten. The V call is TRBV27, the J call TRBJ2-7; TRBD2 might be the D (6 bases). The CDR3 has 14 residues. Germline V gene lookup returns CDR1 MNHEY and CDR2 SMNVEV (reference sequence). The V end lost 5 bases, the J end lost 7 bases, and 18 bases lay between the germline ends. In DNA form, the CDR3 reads TGTGCCAGCAGTCTAATGGGACTGGTGGGGGAGCAGTACTTC. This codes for CASSLMGLVGEQYF.